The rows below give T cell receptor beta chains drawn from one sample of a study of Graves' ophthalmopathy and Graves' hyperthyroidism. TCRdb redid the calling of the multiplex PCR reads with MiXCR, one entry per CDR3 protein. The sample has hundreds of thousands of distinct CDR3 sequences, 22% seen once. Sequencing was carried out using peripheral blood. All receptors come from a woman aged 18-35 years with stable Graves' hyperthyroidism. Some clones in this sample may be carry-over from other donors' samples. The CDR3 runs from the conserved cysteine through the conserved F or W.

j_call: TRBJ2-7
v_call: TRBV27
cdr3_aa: CASRPREAGYPYEQYF

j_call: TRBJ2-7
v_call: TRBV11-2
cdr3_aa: CASSLVPGTYEQYF

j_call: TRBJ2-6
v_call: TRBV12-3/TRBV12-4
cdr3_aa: CASSQATGGSGANVLTF

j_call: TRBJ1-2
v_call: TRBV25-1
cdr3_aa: CASSEFGNGYTF

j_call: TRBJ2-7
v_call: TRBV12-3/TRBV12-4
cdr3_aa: CASRQDRIHRGRGYEQYF

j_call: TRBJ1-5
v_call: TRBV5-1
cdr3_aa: CASSSPPEGGNQPQHF

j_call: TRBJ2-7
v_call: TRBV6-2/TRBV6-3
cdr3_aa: CASSYPRRGVYEQYF

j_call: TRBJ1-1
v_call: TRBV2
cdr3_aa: CASSEEGRGSTEAFF

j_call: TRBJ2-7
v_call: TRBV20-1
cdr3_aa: CSARLTSGRAYEQYF

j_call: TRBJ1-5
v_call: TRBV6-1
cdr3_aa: CASGKTGLGNQPQHF

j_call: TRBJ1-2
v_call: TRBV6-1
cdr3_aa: CASKGTNYGYTF

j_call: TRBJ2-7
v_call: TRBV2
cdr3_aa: CASSNSSGPSYEQYF

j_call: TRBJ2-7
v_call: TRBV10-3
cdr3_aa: CAIRLAESYEQYF

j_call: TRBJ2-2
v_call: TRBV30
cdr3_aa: CAWSSGSPGELFF

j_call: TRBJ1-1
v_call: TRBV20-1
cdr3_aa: CSARWDPLVEAFF

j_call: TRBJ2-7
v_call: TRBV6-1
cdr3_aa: CASSPQGYQDEQYF

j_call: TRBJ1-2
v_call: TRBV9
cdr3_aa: CASSVSPGGETNYGYTF

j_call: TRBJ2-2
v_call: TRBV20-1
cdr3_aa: CSARAELRTTGELFF

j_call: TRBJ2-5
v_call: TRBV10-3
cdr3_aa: CAISESLAGETQYF

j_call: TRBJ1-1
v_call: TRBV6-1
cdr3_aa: CASSEAGAGEAFF

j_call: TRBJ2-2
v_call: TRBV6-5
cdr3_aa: CASSYSDTSTGELFF

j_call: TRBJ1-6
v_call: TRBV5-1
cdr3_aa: CASSLSPPGQADPLHF

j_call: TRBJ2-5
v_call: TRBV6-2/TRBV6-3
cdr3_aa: CASSFRPGATQETQYF

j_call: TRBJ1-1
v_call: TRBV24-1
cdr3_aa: CATSARGRFGWTEAFF

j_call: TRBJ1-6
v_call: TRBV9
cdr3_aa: CASSIPVRGLNSPLHF

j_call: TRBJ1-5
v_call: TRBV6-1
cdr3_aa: CASSLNRDSNQPQHF

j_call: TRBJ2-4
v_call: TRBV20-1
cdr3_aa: CSARAREGVSKNIKYF

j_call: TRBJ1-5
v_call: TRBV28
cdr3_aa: CASTDTGPQHF

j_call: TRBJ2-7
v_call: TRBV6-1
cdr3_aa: CASSAITSGDEQYF